This passage covers 20 T cell receptor beta chains from one sample sequenced in a study of cytomegalovirus exposure and HLA in healthy donors. The PCR used 60 Vbeta and 13 Jbeta primers. Repertoires were generated with immunoSEQ multiplex PCR, while TCRdb's copy carries only in-frame clones and drops some. Of about 150,000 clones listed, roughly 67% are singletons. Sequenced: PBMCs. Receptors were obtained from a woman aged 18-29 years in good health and CMV-seropositive.

The table lists this clone with a few counts. J is TRBJ2-3 and V is TRBV14; D call uncertain. There are 14 residues in the CDR3. Germline lookup yields CDR1 SGHDN and CDR2 FVKESK. V dropped 5 bases and J dropped 0 bases, with 9 bases sitting between them. In DNA, the CDR3 is TGTGCCAGCAGCGAGTATTCTAGCACAGATACGCAGTATTTT. Residues: CASSEYSSTDTQYF. Complete variable domain (other parts from reference TRBV14 and TRBJ2-3): EAGVTQFPSHSVIEKGQTVTLRCDPISGHDNLYWYRRVMGKEIKFLLHFVKESKQDESGMPNNRFLAERTGGTYSTLKVQPAELEDSGVYFCASSEYSSTDTQYFGPGTRLTVL.

The chain recombines TRBV7-9 with TRBJ2-2; 9 nucleotides line up with TRBD2. The CDR3 has 16 amino acids. Germline CDR1 and CDR2: SEHNR and FQNEAQ (reference sequence). J lost 13 bases, V lost 4 bases, and 16 bases had no gene match. The CDR3 is CASSSSVARGGYGLFF. In DNA form, the CDR3 reads TGTGCCAGCAGCTCCTCCGTCGCGCGGGGGGGGTACGGGCTGTTTTTT.

The CDR3: CASSPESSYGYTF. In nucleotides, the CDR3 is TGTGCCAGCAGCCCCGAATCGAGCTATGGCTACACCTTC. The chain combines TRBV13 with TRBJ1-2; D not resolved. CDR1 and CDR2 from the germline V gene are PRHDT and FYEKMQ (reference sequence). Between the trimmed V and J ends, which lost 5 bases and 4 bases, there was a span of 11 bases. The CDR3 loop spans 13 amino acids.

The table lists this clone with a count of one. The chain recombines TRBV19 with TRBJ1-1; possibly TRBD1 for D (5 bases). The CDR3 is 15 amino acids. Trimming pared 4 bases from V and 0 bases from J, leaving 12 bases between. In germline, CDR1 is LNHDA, CDR2 SQIVND (reference sequence). CDR3 residues: CASSTRQSLNTEAFF. In DNA form, the CDR3 reads TGTGCCAGTAGTACAAGACAGAGTCTGAACACTGAAGCTTTCTTT.

The CDR3 loop reads CASSLKGSEAFF. In DNA form, the CDR3 reads TGTGCCAGCAGCTTAAAGGGGTCTGAAGCTTTCTTT. The chain is built from TRBV11-2 and TRBJ1-1, with D possibly being TRBD1 (5 bases). The CDR3 extends over 12 amino acids. Germline V gene lookup returns CDR1 SGHAT and CDR2 FQNNGV. Trimming took 2 bases from V and 6 from J, leaving 7 bases between them.

This clone was detected once. The rearrangement joins TRBV19 to TRBJ2-3; weak D call: TRBD1 (5 bases). Germline V gene sequence: CDR1 LNHDA, CDR2 SQIVND (reference sequence). The CDR3 is 14 residues long. Trimming shortened V by 8 bases and J by 0 bases, and 12 bases separated the two germline ends. CDR3 sequence: CASGTTVSTDTQYF. The CDR3 nucleotides read TGTGCCAGTGGAACGACAGTGAGCACAGATACGCAGTATTTT.

The chain links TRBV5-1 to TRBJ2-5; TRBD1 is a possible D gene (6 bases). With 5 bases removed from V and 3 bases from J, the gap between germline ends came to 17 bases. CDR1 SGHRS and CDR2 YFSETQ come from the germline V gene. This CDR3 has 15 amino acids. Here the CDR3 DNA reads TGCGCCAGCAGAAGGGGGTCAACCCCAAAAGAGACCCAGTACTTC. Translation gives CASRRGSTPKETQYF.

This clone appeared a single time. The rearrangement links TRBV7-2 to TRBJ1-3; perhaps TRBD1 as D (6 bases). Trimming took off 1 base at V and 3 bases at J, with 22 bases between the two ends. The germline V gene encodes CDR1 SGHTA and CDR2 FQGNSA. The CDR3 covers 19 residues. CDR3 nucleotide sequence: TGTGCCAGCAGCTTAGATCTCCCGCAGGGGCGGCCTCTTGGAAACACCATATATTTT. Translation gives CASSLDLPQGRPLGNTIYF.

This chain uses TRBV18 with TRBJ2-3, with 10 bases aligning to TRBD2. Losses at the gene ends were 1 base for V and 5 bases for J; bases not matched to a gene: 9. The CDR3 runs 17 residues. Germline V gene data show CDR1 as KGHSH and CDR2 as LQKENI. This CDR3 reads CASSPLPPSGGGDTQYF. The CDR3 DNA reads as TGTGCCAGCTCACCACTACCCCCTAGCGGGGGAGGAGATACGCAGTATTTT.

As to this clone: One end of the junction does not line up with germline, which may come from a read error. The chain links TRBV7-9 to TRBJ1-4; 9 positions agree with TRBD1. Germline CDR1 SEHNR, CDR2 FQNEAQ (reference sequence). The CDR3 covers 14 residues. The CDR3 is CSSSRQGVNEKLFF. The DNA of the CDR3 is TGTTCCAGCAGCCGACAGGGGGTTAATGAAAAACTGTTTTTT. The complete variable domain, with remaining parts taken from reference TRBV7-9 and TRBJ1-4, reads DTGVSQNPRHKITKRGQNVTFRCDPISEHNRLYWYRQTLGQGPEFLTYFQNEAQLEKSRLLSDRFSAERPKGSFSTLEIQRTEQGDSAMYLCSSSRQGVNEKLFFGSGTQLSVL.

The CDR3 sequence is CASSLARTGTEAFF. CDR3 DNA: TGTGCCAGCAGTTTAGCAAGGACAGGGACTGAAGCTTTCTTT. The chain couples TRBV28 to TRBJ1-1; 8 nucleotides agree with TRBD1. Germline V CDR1 and CDR2: MDHEN, SYDVKM. The CDR3 extends over 14 amino acids. V lost 2 bases, J lost 5 bases, and 4 bases stayed unmatched.

This chain links TRBV7-2 with TRBJ1-2; 8 nucleotides agree with TRBD1. From germline, CDR1 is SGHTA and CDR2 FQGNSA. The trim removed 4 bases at V and 7 bases at J, leaving 20 bases unmatched. The CDR3 is 18 residues long. The CDR3 protein is CASSSSHLARTGTSGYTF. In DNA form, the CDR3 reads TGTGCCAGCAGCTCTTCCCACCTGGCTCGGACAGGGACTTCTGGCTACACCTTC.

This clone occurred a few times. The V call is TRBV9, the J call TRBJ2-3, with 8 bases fitting TRBD2. The ends lost 0 bases at V and 3 bases at J; junction bases unmatched: 6. The length of the CDR3 is 16 residues. Per the germline V gene, CDR1 is SGDLS and CDR2 is YYNGEE. The CDR3 protein is CASSVATRGDTDTQYF. Written as DNA, the CDR3 is TGTGCCAGCAGCGTAGCTACGCGGGGGGATACAGATACGCAGTATTTT.

The chain is built from TRBV4-2 and TRBJ1-2; D is possibly TRBD1 (5 bases). Trimming pared 4 bases from V and 8 bases from J, leaving 17 bases between. Germline-derived CDR1 and CDR2 are LGHNA and YNFKEQ. CDR3 size: 14 residues. CDR3 amino acids: CASSRGPGAGGYTF. The CDR3, as DNA: TGTGCCAGCAGCCGCGGGCCTGGGGCGGGGGGCTACACCTTC.

This clone came up a few times. The genes are TRBV5-6 and TRBJ1-2, with D possibly matching TRBD1 (6 bases). The CDR3 loop spans 14 amino acids. V was cut by 4 bases and J by 4 bases, with 14 bases left in between. CDR1 and CDR2 from the germline V gene are SGHDT and YYEEEE. The chain's CDR3 is CASSPRDKFYGYTF. As DNA, the CDR3 is TGTGCCAGCAGCCCCCGGGACAAGTTCTATGGCTACACCTTC. The whole variable domain, filled in from reference TRBV5-6 and TRBJ1-2, reads DAGVTQSPTHLIKTRGQQVTLRCSPKSGHDTVSWYQQALGQGPQFIFQYYEEEERQRGNFPDRFSGHQFPNYSSELNVNALLLGDSALYLCASSPRDKFYGYTFGSGTRLTVV.

The chain uses TRBV5-1 and TRBJ1-1; weak D call: TRBD1 (6 bases). The CDR3 runs 14 residues. Trimming stripped 1 base from V and 8 bases from J, with 15 bases between. Germline assignment: CDR1 SGHRS and CDR2 YFSETQ. In DNA, the CDR3 is TGCGCCAGCAGCTTGTTGCAGGGGAGTTCGGAAGCTTTCTTT. Translation: CASSLLQGSSEAFF.

The table lists this clone with a few counts. V gene TRBV4-3 combines with J gene TRBJ1-5; D is uncertain. The CDR3 is 15 residues long. V lost 2 bases and J 4 bases, leaving 12 bases between the germline ends. Germline CDR1 and CDR2: LGHNA and YSLEER. The CDR3 protein is CASSQTSGGNQPQHF. The CDR3 DNA reads as TGCGCCAGCAGCCAAACTAGCGGTGGGAATCAGCCCCAGCATTTT.

V is TRBV2 and J is TRBJ2-5, with D possibly being TRBD2 (5 bases). Germline assignment: CDR1 SNHLY and CDR2 FYNNEI. The CDR3 runs to 16 residues. The V end lost 0 bases, the J end lost 3 bases, and 14 bases lay between the germline ends. In DNA, the CDR3 is TGTGCCAGCAGTGAAGCGTACCGGGGTCGGGAAGAGACCCAGTACTTC. Its translation is CASSEAYRGREETQYF.

In DNA form, the CDR3 reads TGTGCCAGCTCTCCTGAGACAGGTTTCGGAAGGAACTATGGCTACACCTTC. This gives the protein CASSPETGFGRNYGYTF. The V gene is TRBV18, the J gene TRBJ1-2; D is perhaps TRBD1 (6 bases). The CDR3 consists of 17 residues. V dropped 6 bases and J dropped 2 bases, with 22 bases sitting between them. Germline CDR1 and CDR2: KGHSH and LQKENI. The whole variable domain, remainder taken from reference TRBV18 and TRBJ1-2, is NAGVMQNPRHLVRRRGQEARLRCSPMKGHSHVYWYRQLPEEGLKFMVYLQKENIIDESGMPKERFSAEFPKEGPSILRIQQVVRGDSAAYFCASSPETGFGRNYGYTFGSGTRLTVV.

The CDR3 loop reads CASSSPGTSGGNEQFF. The DNA for the CDR3 is TGTGCCAGCAGTTCGCCGGGGACTAGCGGGGGCAATGAGCAGTTCTTC. The gene calls are TRBV6-6 and TRBJ2-1; 14 nucleotides agree with TRBD2. The CDR3 has 16 amino acids. CDR1 is MNHNY and CDR2 is SVGAGI in the germline V gene (reference sequence). Losses at the gene ends were 4 bases for V and 6 bases for J; bases not matched to a gene: 5.